Following are 25 T cell receptor beta chains from one sample sequenced in a study of long-term antiretroviral therapy in people with HIV. Runs used v3.0 of the immunoSEQ assay and were done at survey level. Some clones are missing from TCRdb's copy, which holds only in-frame ones; the method was immunoSEQ multiplex PCR. The repertoire has tens of thousands of clones, 80% of them found once; the top ten carry approximately 5.5%. This material consisted of unsorted PBMCs, taken 3.4 years after starting antiretroviral therapy. The source of these receptors is a man under 40 with HIV.

CDR3 in DNA: TGTGCCAGCAGCTTGTTTGGTGGAGAGACCCAGTACTTC. Its translation: CASSLFGGETQYF. V and J are TRBV7-9 and TRBJ2-5; the D is unclear. The CDR3 contains 13 residues. Trimming cost V 3 bases and J 4 bases, with 9 bases left between them. Germline assignment: CDR1 SEHNR and CDR2 FQNEAQ (reference sequence).

This clone was seen only once. The CDR3 reads CASGGGSTEAFF. The CDR3 DNA is TGTGCCAGCGGTGGTGGTAGCACTGAAGCTTTCTTT. The chain couples TRBV19 to TRBJ1-1; D call uncertain. There are 12 residues in the CDR3. Germline V gives CDR1 LNHDA, CDR2 SQIVND (reference sequence). Trimming cost V 9 bases and J 4 bases, with 12 bases left between them.

This chain links TRBV6-5 with TRBJ2-7; D is uncertain. V gave up 2 bases and J gave up 0 bases, with 5 bases separating them. Germline V gene lookup returns CDR1 MNHEY and CDR2 SVGAGI. This CDR3 spans 13 amino acids. In nucleotides, the CDR3 is TGTGCCAGCAGTTACGGGTTCTCCTACGAGCAGTACTTC. Translation: CASSYGFSYEQYF.

This rearrangement joins TRBV28 to TRBJ2-7, with D unresolved. Trimming stripped 5 bases from V and 9 bases from J, with 17 bases between. Germline V gene lookup returns CDR1 MDHEN and CDR2 SYDVKM. The CDR3 has 13 residues. The CDR3, as DNA: TGTGCCAGCAGTACTGGACCGCTCCAAGGGCAGTACTTC. The encoded protein is CASSTGPLQGQYF. Full variable domain (remainder filled in from reference TRBV28 and TRBJ2-7): DVKVTQSSRYLVKRTGEKVFLECVQDMDHENMFWYRQDPGLGLRLIYFSYDVKMKEKGDIPEGYSVSREKKERFSLILESASTNQTSMYLCASSTGPLQGQYFGPGTRLTVT.

This clone has just a few counts. This chain links TRBV7-8 with TRBJ2-7; tentatively, D is TRBD1 (6 bases). Germline V gene lookup returns CDR1 SGHVS and CDR2 FQNEAQ. Trimming left V 1 base short and J 3 bases short, with 10 bases between. This CDR3 comprises 14 residues. The CDR3 bases are TGTGCCAGCAGCTTAGTAGGGACATTCTACGAGCAGTACTTC. Amino acid sequence: CASSLVGTFYEQYF.

A single count supports this clone. The chain employs TRBV23-1 and TRBJ2-5; 8 bases map to TRBD1. TRBV23-1 is an ORF, and what it does is uncertain. The CDR3 extends over 18 amino acids. The V gene end was trimmed by 0 bases and the J gene end by 2 bases; junction bases not matched to a gene: 11. CDR3 protein: CASSQSLEDRDDQETQYF. As DNA, the CDR3 is TGCGCCAGCAGTCAATCGCTGGAGGACAGGGACGATCAAGAGACCCAGTACTTC.

The chain joins TRBV5-6 to TRBJ1-2; D may be TRBD1 (5 bases). The CDR3 loop spans 14 amino acids. Germline values: CDR1 SGHDT, CDR2 YYEEEE. With 4 bases removed from V and 3 bases from J, the gap between germline ends came to 13 bases. The CDR3 bases are TGTGCCAGCAGCCCCGGGACGGACGACTATGGCTACACCTTC. This encodes CASSPGTDDYGYTF.

The rearrangement joins TRBV4-3 to TRBJ2-6; perhaps TRBD2 as D (6 bases). V lost 0 bases, J lost 3 bases, and 9 bases lay in between. CDR3 length: 16 residues. CDR1 is LGHNA and CDR2 is YSLEER in the germline V gene. CDR3 loop: CASSQDWRGGANVLTF. CDR3 sequence (DNA): TGCGCCAGCAGCCAAGATTGGCGGGGTGGGGCCAACGTCCTGACTTTC.

This clone was counted a single time. V gene TRBV4-3 combines with J gene TRBJ2-7; 11 bases fit TRBD1. The V gene end was trimmed by 1 base and the J gene end by 6 bases; junction bases not matched to a gene: 8. Per the germline V gene, CDR1 is LGHNA and CDR2 is YSLEER. The CDR3 is 16 residues long. The CDR3 loop is CASSQVIGQGAAEQYF. CDR3 DNA: TGCGCCAGCAGCCAAGTTATAGGACAGGGGGCGGCCGAGCAGTACTTC.

V and J are TRBV7-2 and TRBJ1-3, with TRBD1 as a possible D gene (5 bases). The CDR3 has 15 residues. V was clipped by 1 base and J by 6 bases, with 13 bases between them. The germline CDR1 and CDR2 sequences are SGHTA and FQGNSA. The CDR3 loop is CASSLDQGRTNTIYF. For the CDR3, the DNA is TGTGCCAGCAGCTTAGATCAGGGCAGGACAAACACCATATATTTT.

This clone showed up just once. One junction end disagrees with the germline gene, perhaps due to a read error. The chain is built from TRBV6-1 and TRBJ2-6; D assignment may be TRBD1 or TRBD2 (6 bases each). The CDR3 is made up of 18 amino acids. Per germline, CDR1 MNHNS and CDR2 SASEGT. The CDR3 bases are TGTGCCAGCAGTGAAGCGGGGGGCGCCCGGTCTGGGACCAACGTCCTGACTTTC. Amino acids: CASSEAGGARSGTNVLTF.

This clone appeared a few times. The chain couples TRBV25-1 to TRBJ1-4; D is unclear. Germline loops: CDR1 MGHDK, CDR2 SYGVNS. This CDR3 has 15 amino acids. V lost 1 base to trimming and J lost 3 bases, with 9 bases between them. CDR3 amino acids: CASSEWGGANEKLFF. In DNA form, the CDR3 reads TGTGCCAGCAGTGAATGGGGAGGCGCTAATGAAAAACTGTTTTTT.

This clone was detected only a few times. V usage is TRBV9 and J usage is TRBJ2-2; 8 bases align to TRBD2. The CDR3 is 16 amino acids. V dropped 4 bases and J dropped 4; count of bases not matched to a gene: 9. CDR1 and CDR2 (germline): SGDLS, YYNGEE. For the CDR3, the DNA is TGTGCCAGCAGCTTTAGAGCGGGAGCGGGCACCGGGGAGCTGTTTTTT. It is translated as CASSFRAGAGTGELFF.

The chain uses TRBV29-1 and TRBJ2-3, with 11 nucleotides matching TRBD2. There are 16 residues in the CDR3. Germline V CDR1 and CDR2: SQVTM, ANQGSEA. Germline trimming cut 6 bases from V and 4 bases from J; bases unmatched to any gene: 12. CDR3 protein: CSVHSGRALIPDTQYF. The CDR3 nucleotides read TGCAGCGTCCATAGCGGGAGGGCCTTGATCCCAGATACGCAGTATTTT.

This rearrangement joins TRBV5-1 to TRBJ2-7; 8 nucleotides align to TRBD1. The CDR3 spans 12 residues. Losses at the gene ends were 5 bases for V and 5 bases for J; bases not matched to a gene: 3. The germline V gene has CDR1 SGHRS and CDR2 YFSETQ. In nucleotides, the CDR3 is TGCGCCAGCAGGGACAGGGAGCACGAGCAGTACTTC. Translation: CASRDREHEQYF. The full variable domain, in which reference TRBV5-1 and TRBJ2-7 provide the parts outside the CDR3, is KAGVTQTPRYLIKTRGQQVTLSCSPISGHRSVSWYQQTPGQGLQFLFEYFSETQRNKGNFPGRFSGRQFSNSRSEMNVSTLELGDSALYLCASRDREHEQYFGPGTRLTVT.

The rearrangement joins TRBV11-2 to TRBJ2-3; 8 bases line up with TRBD1. Trimming removed 4 bases from V and 1 base from J; junction bases left unmatched: 4. The CDR3 consists of 15 residues. Germline assignment: CDR1 SGHAT and CDR2 FQNNGV. The CDR3 bases are TGTGCCAGCAGCTCGACAGGGGTGGGCACAGATACGCAGTATTTT. It is translated as CASSSTGVGTDTQYF.

The genes are TRBV2 and TRBJ2-6, with 7 bases lining up with TRBD2. The CDR3 has 14 amino acids. Germline V gives CDR1 SNHLY, CDR2 FYNNEI. With 8 bases clipped from V and 2 bases from J, the junction kept 3 bases outside the gene matches. This CDR3 is CASGGGTGANVLTF. In DNA form, the CDR3 reads TGTGCCAGCGGGGGGGGAACTGGGGCCAACGTCCTGACTTTC.

The chain uses TRBV5-4 and TRBJ2-1; possibly TRBD2 for D (6 bases). The CDR3 covers 15 residues. Trimming shortened V by 6 bases and J by 2 bases, and 15 bases separated the two germline ends. The germline gives CDR1 SGHNT, CDR2 YYREEE (reference sequence). Here the CDR3 reads CASTTWGEPYNEQFF. The CDR3 coding sequence is TGTGCCAGCACCACTTGGGGGGAGCCCTACAATGAGCAGTTCTTC.

The rearrangement links TRBV21-1 to TRBJ2-7; the D call in the table, TRBD1, was not verified against the DNA. TRBV21-1 is a known pseudogene. The CDR3 length is 16 residues. The CDR3 sequence is CASSKEGTDYPYEQYF. CDR3 sequence (DNA): TGTGCCAGCAGCAAAGAAGGGACAGACTATCCCTACGAGCAGTACTTC.

The chain is built from TRBV11-1 and TRBJ2-2; 7 nucleotides line up with TRBD2. CDR3 length: 16 residues. V gave up 4 bases and J gave up 6 bases; unmatched junction bases: 11. Germline V gives CDR1 SGHAT, CDR2 FQDESV (reference sequence). The CDR3 protein is CASSSFRGEVAGELFF. DNA of the CDR3: TGTGCCAGCAGCTCCTTCCGGGGGGAGGTAGCCGGGGAGCTGTTTTTT.

In its sample, this clone was seen once. The chain employs TRBV7-3 and TRBJ2-3; D might be TRBD2 (5 bases). The CDR3 is made up of 15 amino acids. V dropped 4 bases and J dropped 0 bases, with 11 bases sitting between them. The germline V gene encodes CDR1 SGHTA and CDR2 FQGTGA. The CDR3 loop is CASSSHWTSTDTQYF. CDR3 nucleotides: TGTGCCAGCAGCTCTCACTGGACTAGCACAGATACGCAGTATTTT.

This chain connects TRBV27 to TRBJ2-7, with no clear D. V was cut by 11 bases and J by 0 bases, with 17 bases left in between. The CDR3 spans 14 residues. Germline CDR1 is MNHEY and CDR2 is SMNVEV (reference sequence). DNA for the CDR3: TGTGCCGTTAGATCTAGTTACGGCTCCTACGAGCAGTACTTC. This codes for CAVRSSYGSYEQYF.

V is TRBV5-5 and J is TRBJ1-1; TRBD1 matches at 7 bases. The CDR3 totals 12 residues. Germline trimming cut 7 bases from V and 2 bases from J; bases unmatched to any gene: 2. The germline gives CDR1 SGHKS, CDR2 YYEKEE (reference sequence). The CDR3 DNA sequence: TGTGCCAGCGGGACAGAAAACACTGAAGCTTTCTTT. Translation: CASGTENTEAFF.

The chain couples TRBV5-1 to TRBJ2-7; 8 nucleotides agree with TRBD2. This CDR3 has 15 residues. Germline-derived CDR1 and CDR2 are SGHRS and YFSETQ. V dropped 4 bases and J dropped 6; count of bases not matched to a gene: 12. The CDR3 reads CASSISPGLGAEQYF. CDR3 nucleotides: TGCGCCAGCAGCATATCCCCGGGACTAGGGGCCGAGCAGTACTTC.

J is TRBJ2-7 and V is TRBV9; 7 positions match TRBD1. The CDR3 runs to 14 residues. The junction had 9 bases not matched to a gene; V was cut back by 3 bases and J by 6 bases. Germline values: CDR1 SGDLS, CDR2 YYNGEE. CDR3 in DNA: TGTGCCAGCAGCGCGACAGGGACGACGCTCGAGCAGTACTTC. It yields the protein CASSATGTTLEQYF.